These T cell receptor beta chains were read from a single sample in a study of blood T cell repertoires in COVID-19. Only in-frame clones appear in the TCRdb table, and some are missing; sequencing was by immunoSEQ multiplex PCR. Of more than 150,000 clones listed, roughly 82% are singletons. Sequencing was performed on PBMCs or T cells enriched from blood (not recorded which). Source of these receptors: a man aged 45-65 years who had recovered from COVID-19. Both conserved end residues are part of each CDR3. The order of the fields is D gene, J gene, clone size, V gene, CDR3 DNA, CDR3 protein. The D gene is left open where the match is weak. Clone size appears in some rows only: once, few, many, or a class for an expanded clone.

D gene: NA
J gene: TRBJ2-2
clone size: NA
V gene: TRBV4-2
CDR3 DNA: TGTGCCAGCAGCCAAGATCGTGGTAGCTCGAACACCGGGGAGCTGTTTTTT
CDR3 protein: CASSQDRGSSNTGELFF

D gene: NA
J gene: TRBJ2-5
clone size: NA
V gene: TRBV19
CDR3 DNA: TGTGCCAGTAGTCCGTCACATCAAGAGACCCAGTACTTC
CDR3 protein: CASSPSHQETQYF

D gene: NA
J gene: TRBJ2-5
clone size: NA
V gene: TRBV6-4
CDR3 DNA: TGTGCCAGCAGTGCCGTGGGGGGTGGGCAAGAGACCCAGTACTTC
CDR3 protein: CASSAVGGGQETQYF

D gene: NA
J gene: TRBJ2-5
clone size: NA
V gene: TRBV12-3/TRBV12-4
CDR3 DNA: TGTGCCAGCAGTATTTCAGGGGCCCAGTACTTC
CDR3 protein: CASSISGAQYF

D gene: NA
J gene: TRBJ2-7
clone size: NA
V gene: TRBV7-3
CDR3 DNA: TGTGCCAGCAGCCTTTCCGGGGGGGACAGCCCCTACGAGCAGTACTTC
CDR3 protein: CASSLSGGDSPYEQYF

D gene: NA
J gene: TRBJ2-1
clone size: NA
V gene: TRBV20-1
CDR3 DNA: TGCAGTGCTAGAGTGGCAACTGAGCAGTTCTTC
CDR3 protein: CSARVATEQFF

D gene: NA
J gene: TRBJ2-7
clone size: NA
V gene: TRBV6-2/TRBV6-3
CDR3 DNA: TGTGCCAGCAGTTACTCGACAGGCAACTACGAGCAGTACTTC
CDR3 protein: CASSYSTGNYEQYF

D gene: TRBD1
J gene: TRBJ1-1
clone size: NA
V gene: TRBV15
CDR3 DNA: TGTGCCACCAGCACATCCGGGACAGGGGAGGTAAGGGTAACTGAAGCTTTCTTT
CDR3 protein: CATSTSGTGEVRVTEAFF

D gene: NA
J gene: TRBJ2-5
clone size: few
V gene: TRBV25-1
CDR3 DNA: TGTGCCAGCAGTGAATTTCGGGGGCAAGAGACCCAGTACTTC
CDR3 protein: CASSEFRGQETQYF

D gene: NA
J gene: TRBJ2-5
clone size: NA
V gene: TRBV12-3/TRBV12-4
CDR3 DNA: TGTGCCAGCAGTTTTGCAGGGAAAGAGACCCAGTACTTC
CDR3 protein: CASSFAGKETQYF

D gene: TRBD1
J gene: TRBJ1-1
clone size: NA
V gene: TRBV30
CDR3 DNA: TGTGCCTGGAGCAAGGACCGGACAGGGATTGAAGCTTTCTTT
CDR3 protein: CAWSKDRTGIEAFF

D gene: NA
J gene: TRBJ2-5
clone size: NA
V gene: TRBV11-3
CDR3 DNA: TGTGCCAGCAGCTTAGATTCGACTAGAGGTGTAGAGACCCAGTACTTC
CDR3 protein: CASSLDSTRGVETQYF